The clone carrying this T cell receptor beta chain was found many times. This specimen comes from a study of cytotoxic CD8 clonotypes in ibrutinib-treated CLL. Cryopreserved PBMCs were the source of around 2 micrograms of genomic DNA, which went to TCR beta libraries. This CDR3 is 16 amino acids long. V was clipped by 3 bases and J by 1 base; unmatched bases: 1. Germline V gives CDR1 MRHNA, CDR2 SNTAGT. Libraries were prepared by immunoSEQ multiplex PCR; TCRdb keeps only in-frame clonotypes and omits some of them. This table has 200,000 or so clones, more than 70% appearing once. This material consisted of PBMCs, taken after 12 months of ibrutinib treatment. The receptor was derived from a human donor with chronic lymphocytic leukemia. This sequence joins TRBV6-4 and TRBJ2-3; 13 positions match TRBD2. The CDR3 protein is CASSDGTSGGTDTQYF. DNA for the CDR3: TGTGCCAGCAGTGATGGGACTAGCGGGGGCACAGATACGCAGTATTTT.